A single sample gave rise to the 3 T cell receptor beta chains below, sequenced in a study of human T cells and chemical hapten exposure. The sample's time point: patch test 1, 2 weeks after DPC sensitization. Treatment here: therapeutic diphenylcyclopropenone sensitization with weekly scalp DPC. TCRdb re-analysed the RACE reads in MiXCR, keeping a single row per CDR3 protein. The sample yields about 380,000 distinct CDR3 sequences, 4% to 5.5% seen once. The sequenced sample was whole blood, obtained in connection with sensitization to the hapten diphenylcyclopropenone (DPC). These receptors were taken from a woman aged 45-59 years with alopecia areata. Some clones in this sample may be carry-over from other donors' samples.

Here the CDR3 DNA reads TGCAGCGTTGACGGGGAGACAGATACGCAGTATTTT. Translated: CSVDGETDTQYF. V is TRBV29-1 and J is TRBJ2-3; possible D gene TRBD2, 5 bases. The CDR3 is 12 amino acids. Trimming left V 3 bases short and J 3 bases short, with 7 bases between. Germline V gene lookup returns CDR1 SQVTM and CDR2 ANQGSEA.

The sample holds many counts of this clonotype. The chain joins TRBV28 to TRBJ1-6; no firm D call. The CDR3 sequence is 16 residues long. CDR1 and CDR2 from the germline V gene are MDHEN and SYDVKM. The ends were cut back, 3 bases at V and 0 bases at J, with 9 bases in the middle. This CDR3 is CASSFAGSSYNSPLHF. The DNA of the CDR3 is TGTGCCAGCAGTTTCGCCGGGAGCTCCTATAATTCACCCCTCCACTTT.

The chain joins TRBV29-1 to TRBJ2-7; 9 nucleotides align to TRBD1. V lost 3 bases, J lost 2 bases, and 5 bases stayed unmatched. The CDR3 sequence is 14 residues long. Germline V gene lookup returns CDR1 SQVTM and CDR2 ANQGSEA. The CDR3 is CSVDGGTGTYEQYF. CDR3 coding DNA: TGCAGCGTTGACGGCGGGACAGGGACCTACGAGCAGTACTTC.